One and the same sample provided the 7 T cell receptor beta chains below, sequenced in a study of cytomegalovirus exposure and HLA in healthy donors. PCR used 60 Vbeta primers and 13 Jbeta primers. Assay: immunoSEQ multiplex PCR; the TCRdb copy retains only in-frame clones and omits some. The repertoire includes about 130,000 clones, around 82% of them detected once, and under 2% sits in the top ten. Material for sequencing was PBMCs. The source of these receptors is a boy between 10 and 17 years old in good health and CMV-seronegative.

The J gene is TRBJ2-1, the V gene TRBV19; D not certain. There are 13 residues in the CDR3. V dropped 2 bases and J dropped 9 bases, with 11 bases sitting between them. Germline loops: CDR1 LNHDA, CDR2 SQIVND (reference sequence). The CDR3 loop reads CASSISTVAEQFF. In DNA form, the CDR3 reads TGTGCCAGTAGTATAAGTACCGTGGCTGAGCAGTTCTTC.

V and J are TRBV7-9 and TRBJ2-1, with 9 bases identical to TRBD1. The V and J ends lost 1 base and 8 bases, in that order; junction bases with no gene match: 6. The CDR3 length is 15 residues. The germline gives CDR1 SEHNR, CDR2 FQNEAQ (reference sequence). The CDR3 nucleotides are TGTGCCAGCAGCTTAGAACAGGGGGCGCCCGATGAGCAGTTCTTC. This encodes CASSLEQGAPDEQFF.

The chain is built from TRBV7-6 and TRBJ2-5; the match to TRBD2 covers 9 bases. V lost 0 bases to trimming and J lost 6 bases; unmatched junction nucleotides: 11. This CDR3 contains 17 residues. Germline V CDR1 and CDR2: SGHVS, FNYEAQ. This CDR3 is CASSLAASGDRRQTQYF. Written as DNA, the CDR3 is TGTGCCAGCAGCTTAGCGGCTAGCGGGGACCGGCGTCAGACCCAGTACTTC. Full variable domain (remainder filled in from reference TRBV7-6 and TRBJ2-5): GAGVSQSPRYKVTKRGQDVALRCDPISGHVSLYWYRQALGQGPEFLTYFNYEAQQDKSGLPNDRFSAERPEGSISTLTIQRTEQRDSAMYRCASSLAASGDRRQTQYFGPGTRLLVL.

The chain couples TRBV7-9 to TRBJ2-1, with 13 nucleotides matching TRBD2. The CDR3 is 15 residues long. CDR1 is SEHNR, CDR2 FQNEAQ, per germline (reference sequence). The J segment lost 8 bases and the V segment lost 3 bases, leaving 4 bases of the junction unmatched. CDR3 sequence (DNA): TGTGCCAGCAGCTTCCGGACTAGCGGGAGTCATGAGCAGTTCTTC. It translates to CASSFRTSGSHEQFF. Full variable domain (remainder filled in from reference TRBV7-9 and TRBJ2-1): DTGVSQNPRHKITKRGQNVTFRCDPISEHNRLYWYRQTLGQGPEFLTYFQNEAQLEKSRLLSDRFSAERPKGSFSTLEIQRTEQGDSAMYLCASSFRTSGSHEQFFGPGTRLTVL.

The rearrangement joins TRBV10-3 to TRBJ2-5; 9 bases fit TRBD1. The germline V gene encodes CDR1 ENHRY and CDR2 SYGVKD. J was trimmed by 3 bases and V by 2 bases; bases with no gene match: 7. The CDR3 is 16 residues long. The chain's CDR3 is CAISEPWGQGKETQYF. The CDR3 DNA reads TGTGCCATCAGTGAGCCTTGGGGACAGGGAAAAGAGACCCAGTACTTC.

V gene TRBV27 combines with J gene TRBJ1-1, with D maybe TRBD1 (6 bases). The germline gives CDR1 MNHEY, CDR2 SMNVEV (reference sequence). The V gene lost 1 base and the J gene lost 2 bases, with 14 bases spanning the gap. The CDR3 length is 16 residues. CDR3 amino acids: CASSLFPPDSNTEAFF. CDR3 nucleotide sequence: TGTGCCAGCAGTTTATTCCCCCCGGACAGTAACACTGAAGCTTTCTTT.

The rearrangement uses TRBV19 and TRBJ1-2; 7 bases map to TRBD1. This CDR3 is 13 amino acids long. J gave up 8 bases and V 0 bases, and 3 bases lay outside the gene matches. The germline gives CDR1 LNHDA, CDR2 SQIVND (reference sequence). The CDR3 DNA reads TGTGCCAGTAGTATAGACAGGGGGGACGGCTACACCTTC. This codes for CASSIDRGDGYTF.